Listed below are T cell receptor beta chains from one sample, sequenced in a study of cytomegalovirus exposure and HLA in healthy donors. Sequencing used immunoSEQ multiplex PCR; TCRdb keeps in-frame clones, though not all of them. The sample contains about 150,000 clones, 65% to 85% of which appear only once. The sequenced sample consisted of PBMCs. The source is a man aged 18 to 29 in good health and CMV-seronegative. The CDR3 runs from the conserved cysteine through the conserved F or W. The D gene is left open where the match is weak. Clone size, where shown, is once, few, many, or a class for clones that have expanded.

size	V	J	D	CDR3	DNA
NA	TRBV5-1	TRBJ1-2	TRBD1	CASSEAPGQGMGYTF	TGCGCCAGCAGCGAGGCCCCGGGACAGGGAATGGGCTACACCTTC
NA	TRBV4-1	TRBJ1-1	NA	CASSHTPVANTEAFF	TGCGCCAGCAGCCACACCCCGGTCGCGAACACTGAAGCTTTCTTT
NA	TRBV7-3	TRBJ2-7	TRBD1	CASSMGPPGQGFEQYF	TGTGCCAGCAGCATGGGACCTCCGGGACAGGGGTTCGAGCAGTACTTC
NA	TRBV9	TRBJ1-3	TRBD1	CASSAETGINLGDTIYF	TGTGCCAGCAGCGCCGAGACAGGGATTAACCTCGGGGACACCATATATTTT
once	TRBV10-3	TRBJ1-1	TRBD1	CAISATPGTASATEAFF	TGTGCCATCAGTGCGACCCCGGGGACAGCATCGGCCACTGAAGCTTTCTTT
NA	TRBV6-1	TRBJ2-7	TRBD1	CASSGTGTVGESEQYF	TGTGCCAGCAGTGGGACCGGGACAGTGGGGGAATCCGAGCAGTACTTC
NA	TRBV7-9	TRBJ2-2	TRBD1	CASPGQANTGELFF	TGTGCCAGCCCGGGACAGGCGAACACCGGGGAGCTGTTTTTT
NA	TRBV2	TRBJ1-5	TRBD1	CASSGTGYVGNQPQHF	TGTGCCAGCTCCGGGACAGGGTATGTAGGCAATCAGCCCCAGCATTTT
NA	TRBV11-2	TRBJ2-5	NA	CASSFKGWPQETQYF	TGTGCCAGCAGCTTTAAGGGGTGGCCCCAAGAGACCCAGTACTTC
few	TRBV5-4	TRBJ2-5	TRBD2	CASSPSGGGVQETQYF	TGTGCCAGCAGCCCCAGTGGCGGGGGGGTCCAAGAGACCCAGTACTTC
NA	TRBV6-5	TRBJ1-2	TRBD1	CAGRGTVPRDTF	TGTGCCGGGAGAGGGACAGTCCCCCGGGACACCTTC
few	TRBV5-6	TRBJ1-1	NA	CASSPDLQAMAFF	TGTGCCAGCAGCCCCGACCTCCAGGCGATGGCTTTCTTT
NA	TRBV6-5	TRBJ2-3	TRBD2	CASSISGGAGDTQYF	TGTGCCAGCAGCATTAGCGGGGGGGCCGGGGATACGCAGTATTTT
NA	TRBV4-1	TRBJ2-1	TRBD1	CASSPTGLGRNEQFF	TGCGCCAGCAGCCCGACAGGGTTGGGTCGCAATGAGCAGTTCTTC
NA	TRBV7-2	TRBJ1-1	TRBD1	CASSLVLQGAGKDTEAFF	TGTGCCAGCAGCTTAGTCCTACAGGGGGCCGGTAAGGACACTGAAGCTTTCTTT
NA	TRBV7-2	TRBJ1-5	NA	CASSPRSNQPQHF	TGTGCCAGCAGCCCCCGTTCCAATCAGCCCCAGCATTTT
NA	TRBV6-5	TRBJ1-1	NA	CASRPTGRNTEAFF	TGTGCCAGCAGGCCTACAGGGAGGAACACTGAAGCTTTCTTT
NA	TRBV10-3	TRBJ1-1	TRBD1	CAISEQGRNTEAFF	TGTGCCATCAGCGAACAGGGGAGGAACACTGAAGCTTTCTTT
NA	TRBV6-1	TRBJ1-1	TRBD1	CARPILQGGNTEAFF	TGTGCCAGACCCATATTACAGGGGGGCAACACTGAAGCTTTCTTT
few	TRBV4-1	TRBJ2-2	TRBD1	CASSLTGADGELFF	TGCGCCAGCAGCCTCACAGGGGCCGACGGGGAGCTGTTTTTT
NA	TRBV6-5	TRBJ1-1	NA	CASSYQIQGITFF	TGTGCCAGCAGTTACCAGATACAGGGTATCACTTTCTTT
few	TRBV6-5	TRBJ1-5	NA	CASSGGGLGNQPQHF	TGTGCCAGCAGTGGGGGGGGGCTAGGTAATCAGCCCCAGCATTTT
NA	TRBV6-1	TRBJ2-7	NA	CASRGPVEQYF	TGTGCCAGCAGGGGGCCGGTCGAGCAGTACTTC
NA	TRBV7-8	TRBJ1-2	TRBD1	CASSSGQANYGYTF	TGTGCCAGCAGCTCTGGACAGGCGAACTATGGCTACACCTTC
NA	TRBV29-1	TRBJ2-5	TRBD2	CSAGRGLAVQETQYF	TGCAGCGCTGGGCGGGGACTAGCGGTCCAAGAGACCCAGTACTTC
NA	TRBV2	TRBJ2-2	TRBD1	CASSVGQGRGTGELFF	TGTGCCAGCAGCGTAGGACAGGGACGCGGCACCGGGGAGCTGTTTTTT